This T cell receptor beta chain was captured by sequencing in a study of blood T cell repertoires in COVID-19 (dated by TCRdb to 2019 to 2021). Regarding the complete study: Collaborator samples came from the United States, Italy and Spain and covered acute and convalescent phases of COVID-19. The prospective study material was composed of cDNA or gDNA derived from T cells, B-cell-depleted T cells, or PBMCs. The samples were drawn from the first 160 participants of the ongoing ImmuneRACE study and from 1,254 subjects provided by 6 global collaborators. The repertoires were released in a freely available public database meant as a resource for research on the immune response to SARS-CoV-2. Sample metadata almost always included a de-identified subject ID, COVID-19 status, age in years and sex. Where available, HLA class I and class II types were obtained from metadata supplied by the sample provider rather than from assay-based typing. Deeply sampled blood TCRbeta repertoires from subjects exposed to, actively infected with, or recovered from COVID-19 were included in the dataset.

Study-level results and caveats: The amount of clinical and demographic metadata varied by source and participant and was provided uncurated.

In Seattle, one collaborating source enrolled patients while the infection was active and tracked those patients longitudinally over the course of disease. Collaborating institutions collected whole blood in K2EDTA tubes following their own protocols. For TCRbeta analysis, collaborator samples were shipped as frozen whole blood, as isolated PBMCs, or as DNA extracted from either sample type. CDR1 and CDR2 are drawn from the germline V gene: SGHRS, YFSETQ. Including the terminal cysteine and phenylalanine, the CDR3 comprises 15 residues. Here the CDR3 DNA is all that survives: 45 bases in frame from base 1. For this chain, trimming is 4 bases at the V end and 1 base at the J end, and the number of junction bases without a gene match is 7. TCRbeta CDR3 regions were amplified from genomic DNA by means of the immunoSEQ Assay, a bias-controlled multiplex PCR. As for the authors' bioinformatics: The number of nucleated cells in each sample was estimated from the amplification of reference gene primers within the assay. Sequence reads were collapsed and filtered to measure the absolute abundance of every unique TCRbeta CDR3 rearrangement. For each sample, productive Simpson clonality was calculated by taking the square root of Simpson's diversity index across productive rearrangements. The immuneACCESS repertoire file appears here via TCRdb, limited to in-frame rearrangements. These files lack a portion of the clones; in checked studies, under half of the deficit traces to unresolved V genes, and the cause of the others is not known. The V and J calls and clone size come from that table; D and trimming were worked out from the DNA. This sample comprises just over 250,000 clones, 80% to 90% of them detected only once. Clones ranked in the top ten supply about 9.4% of the sample.

On this clone: It lacks a known antigen. One base away there is no much larger clone; base qualities are not given.

The sequenced sample consisted of peripheral blood. The chain was built from TRBV5-1 and TRBJ2-7, with 8 junctional bases fitting TRBD1. The sequence was obtained from a woman in her sixties or seventies with COVID-19, enrolled during active disease. The CDR3 reads as follows: CASSEDREKSYEQYF. DNA sequence: TGCGCCAGCAGCGAGGACAGGGAAAAATCCTACGAGCAGTACTTC.